This T cell receptor beta chain was profiled in a study of T-cell reconstitution after alpha-beta-depleted transplantation in children. Findings of the study overall: Hyperexpanded clones declined; after one year, newly produced T cells mostly supplied diversity. Reported findings indicate that, about two months after transplant, alpha-beta T cells came from several hundred expanded clones, which were derived from non-depleted graft cells. Day-60 TCRbeta diversity that was high in some patients was derived from surviving recipient T cells and thymic progenitors.

The germline V gene has CDR1 KGHDR and CDR2 SFDVKD. The V and J ends lost 4 bases and 2 bases, in that order; junction bases with no gene match: 10. The length of the CDR3 is 17 residues. Only a few counts were recorded for this clonotype. The antigen remains unidentified. TCRbeta library preparation incorporated unique molecular identifiers. One entry per CDR3 protein results from TCRdb running MiXCR on the PCR reads. Of some 260,000 distinct CDR3 sequences detected, approximately 24% appear once; the ten largest clones hold about 5%. The sample was PBMCs, mostly from graft donor cells, taken 360 days after TCRalphabeta/CD19-depleted stem cell transplant. This chain uses TRBV24-1 with TRBJ2-3; 8 nucleotides line up with TRBD1. The TCR was taken from a female patient aged 2-9 years who had a stem cell transplant for congenital amegakaryocytic thrombocytopenia, so the T cells may come from the graft donor. CDR3 bases: TGTGCCACCAGTGACCGGGGACAGGCAGGGAACACAGATACGCAGTATTTT. It is translated as CATSDRGQAGNTDTQYF.